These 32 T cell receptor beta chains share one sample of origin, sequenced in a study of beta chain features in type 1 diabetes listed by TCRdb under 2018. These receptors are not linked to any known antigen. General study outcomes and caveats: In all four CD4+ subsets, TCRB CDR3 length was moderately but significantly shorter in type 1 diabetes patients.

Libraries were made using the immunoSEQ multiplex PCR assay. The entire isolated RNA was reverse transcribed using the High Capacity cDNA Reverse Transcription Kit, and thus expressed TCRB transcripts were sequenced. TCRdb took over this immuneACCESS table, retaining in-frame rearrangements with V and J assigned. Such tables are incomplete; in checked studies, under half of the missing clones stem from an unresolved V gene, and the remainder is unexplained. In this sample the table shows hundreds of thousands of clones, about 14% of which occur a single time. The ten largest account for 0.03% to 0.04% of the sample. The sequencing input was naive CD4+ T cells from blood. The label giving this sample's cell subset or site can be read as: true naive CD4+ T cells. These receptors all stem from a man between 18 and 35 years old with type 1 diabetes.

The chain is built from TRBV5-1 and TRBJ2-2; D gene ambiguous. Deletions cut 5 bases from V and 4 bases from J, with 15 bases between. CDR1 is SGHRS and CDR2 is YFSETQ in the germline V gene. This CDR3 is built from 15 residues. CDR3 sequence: CASRPTPEFTGELFF. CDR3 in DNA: TGCGCCAGCAGACCCACCCCGGAGTTCACCGGGGAGCTGTTTTTT.

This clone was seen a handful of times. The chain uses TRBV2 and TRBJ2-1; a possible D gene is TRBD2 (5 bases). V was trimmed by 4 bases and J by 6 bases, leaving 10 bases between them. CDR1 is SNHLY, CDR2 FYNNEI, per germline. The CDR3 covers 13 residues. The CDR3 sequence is CASSVEGLNEQFF. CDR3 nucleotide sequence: TGTGCCAGCAGTGTCGAGGGCCTCAATGAGCAGTTCTTC. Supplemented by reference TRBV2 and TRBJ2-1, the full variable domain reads EPEVTQTPSHQVTQMGQEVILRCVPISNHLYFYWYRQILGQKVEFLVSFYNNEISEKSEIFDDQFSVERPDGSNFTLKIRSTKLEDSAMYFCASSVEGLNEQFFGPGTRLTVL.

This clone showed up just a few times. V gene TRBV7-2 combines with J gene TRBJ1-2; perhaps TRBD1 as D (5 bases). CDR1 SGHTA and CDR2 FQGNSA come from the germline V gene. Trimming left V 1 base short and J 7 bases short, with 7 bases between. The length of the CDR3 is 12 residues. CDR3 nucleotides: TGTGCCAGCAGCTTAGGGACAATTGGCTACACCTTC. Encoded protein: CASSLGTIGYTF.

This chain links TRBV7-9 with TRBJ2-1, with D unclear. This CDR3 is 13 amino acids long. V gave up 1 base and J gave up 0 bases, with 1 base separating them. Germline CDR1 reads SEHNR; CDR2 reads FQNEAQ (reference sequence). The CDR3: CASSLVSYNEQFF. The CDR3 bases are TGTGCCAGCAGCTTAGTCTCCTACAATGAGCAGTTCTTC. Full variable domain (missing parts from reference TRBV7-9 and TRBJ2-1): DTGVSQNPRHKITKRGQNVTFRCDPISEHNRLYWYRQTLGQGPEFLTYFQNEAQLEKSRLLSDRFSAERPKGSFSTLEIQRTEQGDSAMYLCASSLVSYNEQFFGPGTRLTVL.

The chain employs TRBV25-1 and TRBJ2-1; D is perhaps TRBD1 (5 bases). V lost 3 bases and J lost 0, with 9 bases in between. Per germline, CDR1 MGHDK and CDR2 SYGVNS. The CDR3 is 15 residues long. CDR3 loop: CASSDPRGSYNEQFF. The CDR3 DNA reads TGTGCCAGCAGTGACCCAAGGGGCTCCTACAATGAGCAGTTCTTC.

CDR3 nucleotide sequence: TGTGCCAGCAGTTACTCGGGGGGTTTCAATCAGCCCCAGCATTTT. Amino acids: CASSYSGGFNQPQHF. V usage is TRBV6-5 and J usage is TRBJ1-5, with D tentatively TRBD1 (5 bases). The germline V gene has CDR1 MNHEY and CDR2 SVGAGI. V dropped 0 bases and J dropped 3 bases, with 9 bases sitting between them. This CDR3 contains 15 residues.

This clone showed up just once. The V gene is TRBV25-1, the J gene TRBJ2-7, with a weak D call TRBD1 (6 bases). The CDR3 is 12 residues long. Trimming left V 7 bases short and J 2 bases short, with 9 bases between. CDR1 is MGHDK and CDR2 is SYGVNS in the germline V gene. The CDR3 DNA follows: TGTGCCAGCAAGAGGACAGCCTACGAGCAGTACTTC. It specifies CASKRTAYEQYF.

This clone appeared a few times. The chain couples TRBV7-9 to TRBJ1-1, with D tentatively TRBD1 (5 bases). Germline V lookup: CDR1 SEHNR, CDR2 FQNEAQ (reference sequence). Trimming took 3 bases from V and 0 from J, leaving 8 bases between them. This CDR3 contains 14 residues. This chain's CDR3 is CASSFGAVNTEAFF. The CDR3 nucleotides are TGTGCCAGCAGCTTTGGGGCCGTGAACACTGAAGCTTTCTTT.

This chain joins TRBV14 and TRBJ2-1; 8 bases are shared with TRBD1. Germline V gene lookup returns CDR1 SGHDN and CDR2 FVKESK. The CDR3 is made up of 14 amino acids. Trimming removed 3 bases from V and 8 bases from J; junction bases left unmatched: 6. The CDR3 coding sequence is TGTGCCAGCAGCCATGACTGGACAGGGCATGAGCAGTTCTTC. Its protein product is CASSHDWTGHEQFF.

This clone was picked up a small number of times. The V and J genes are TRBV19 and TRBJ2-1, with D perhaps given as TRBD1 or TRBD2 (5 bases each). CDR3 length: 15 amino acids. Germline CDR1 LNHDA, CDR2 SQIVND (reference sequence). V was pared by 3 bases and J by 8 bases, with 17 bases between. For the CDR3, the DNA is TGTGCCAGTAGTATTCTACAGAACGGGGCGGATGAGCAGTTCTTC. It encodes CASSILQNGADEQFF.

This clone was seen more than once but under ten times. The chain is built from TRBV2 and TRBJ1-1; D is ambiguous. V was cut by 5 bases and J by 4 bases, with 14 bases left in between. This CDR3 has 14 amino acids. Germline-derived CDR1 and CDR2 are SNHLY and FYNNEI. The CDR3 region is CASSFRTGVTEAFF. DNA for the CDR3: TGTGCCAGCAGTTTTCGGACTGGGGTCACTGAAGCTTTCTTT.

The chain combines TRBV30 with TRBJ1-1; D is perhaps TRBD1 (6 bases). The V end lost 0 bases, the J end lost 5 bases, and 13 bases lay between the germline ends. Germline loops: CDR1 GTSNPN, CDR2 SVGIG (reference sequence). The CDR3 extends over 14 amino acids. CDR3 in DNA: TGTGCCTGGAGTGTTGTGCACCAGGGGACTGAAGCTTTCTTT. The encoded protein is CAWSVVHQGTEAFF.

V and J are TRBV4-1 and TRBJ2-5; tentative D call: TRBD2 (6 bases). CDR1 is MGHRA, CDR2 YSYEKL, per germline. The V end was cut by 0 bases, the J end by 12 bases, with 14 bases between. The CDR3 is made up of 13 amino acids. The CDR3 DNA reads TGCGCCAGCAGCCAAGATTGGGCGACTAGAAAGTACTTC. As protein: CASSQDWATRKYF.

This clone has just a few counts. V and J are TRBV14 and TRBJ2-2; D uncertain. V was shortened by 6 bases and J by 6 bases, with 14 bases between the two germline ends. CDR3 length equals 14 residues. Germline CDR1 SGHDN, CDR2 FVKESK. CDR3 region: CASSPSPVAGELFF. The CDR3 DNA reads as TGTGCCAGCAGTCCGTCCCCAGTGGCCGGGGAGCTGTTTTTT.

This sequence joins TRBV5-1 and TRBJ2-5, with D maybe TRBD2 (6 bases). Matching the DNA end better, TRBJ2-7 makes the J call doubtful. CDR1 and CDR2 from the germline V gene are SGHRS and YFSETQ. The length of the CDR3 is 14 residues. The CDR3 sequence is CASSLVTTGDEQYF. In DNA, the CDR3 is TGCGCCAGCAGCTTGGTGACTACGGGGGACGAGCAGTACTTC.

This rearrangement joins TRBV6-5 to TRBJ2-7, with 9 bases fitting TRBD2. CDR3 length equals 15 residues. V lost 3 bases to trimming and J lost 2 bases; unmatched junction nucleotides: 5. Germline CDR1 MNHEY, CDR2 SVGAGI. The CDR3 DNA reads TGTGCCAGCAGTTATAGCATAGCGGGGGCCTACGAGCAGTACTTC. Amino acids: CASSYSIAGAYEQYF.

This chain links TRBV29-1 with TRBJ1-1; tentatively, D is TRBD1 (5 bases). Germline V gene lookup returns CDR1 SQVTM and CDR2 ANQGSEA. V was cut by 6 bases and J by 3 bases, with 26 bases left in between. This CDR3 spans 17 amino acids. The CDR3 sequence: CSVDPRGTPALDTEAFF. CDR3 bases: TGCAGCGTGGACCCTCGGGGGACTCCTGCCCTTGACACTGAAGCTTTCTTT.

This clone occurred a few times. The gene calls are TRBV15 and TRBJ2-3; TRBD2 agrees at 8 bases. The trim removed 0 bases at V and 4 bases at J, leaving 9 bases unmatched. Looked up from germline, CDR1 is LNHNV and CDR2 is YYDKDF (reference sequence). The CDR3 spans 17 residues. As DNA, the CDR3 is TGTGCCACCAGCAGAGATCCGGCGGGAGGAGCGGCAGATACGCAGTATTTT. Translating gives CATSRDPAGGAADTQYF.

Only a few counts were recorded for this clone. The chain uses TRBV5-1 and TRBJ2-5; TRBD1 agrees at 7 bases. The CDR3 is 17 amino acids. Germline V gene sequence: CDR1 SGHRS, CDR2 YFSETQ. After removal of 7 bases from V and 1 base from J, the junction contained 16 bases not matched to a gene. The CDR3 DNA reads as TGCGCCAGCGCCCCCCGGGACAGTGGCAGCCTCCAAGAGACCCAGTACTTC. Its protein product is CASAPRDSGSLQETQYF. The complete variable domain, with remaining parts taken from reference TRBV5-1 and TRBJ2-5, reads KAGVTQTPRYLIKTRGQQVTLSCSPISGHRSVSWYQQTPGQGLQFLFEYFSETQRNKGNFPGRFSGRQFSNSRSEMNVSTLELGDSALYLCASAPRDSGSLQETQYFGPGTRLLVL.

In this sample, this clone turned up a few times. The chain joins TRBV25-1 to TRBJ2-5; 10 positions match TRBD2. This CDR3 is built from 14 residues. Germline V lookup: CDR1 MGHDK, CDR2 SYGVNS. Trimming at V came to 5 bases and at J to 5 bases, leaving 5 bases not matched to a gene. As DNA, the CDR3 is TGTGCCAGCAGTCAAGCGGGAGGGGTTGAGACCCAGTACTTC. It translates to CASSQAGGVETQYF.

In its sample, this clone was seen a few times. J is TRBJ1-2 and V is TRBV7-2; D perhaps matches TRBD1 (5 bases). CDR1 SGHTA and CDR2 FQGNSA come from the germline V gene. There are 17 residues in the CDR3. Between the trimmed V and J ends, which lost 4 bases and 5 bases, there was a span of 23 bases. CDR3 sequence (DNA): TGTGCCAGCAGCTGGGGAGGAGGGGCGAAGGTTGGATATGGCTACACCTTC. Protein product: CASSWGGGAKVGYGYTF. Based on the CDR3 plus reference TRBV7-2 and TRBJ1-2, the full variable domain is GAGVSQSPSNKVTEKGKDVELRCDPISGHTALYWYRQSLGQGLEFLIYFQGNSAPDKSGLPSDRFSAERTGGSVSTLTIQRTQQEDSAVYLCASSWGGGAKVGYGYTFGSGTRLTVV.

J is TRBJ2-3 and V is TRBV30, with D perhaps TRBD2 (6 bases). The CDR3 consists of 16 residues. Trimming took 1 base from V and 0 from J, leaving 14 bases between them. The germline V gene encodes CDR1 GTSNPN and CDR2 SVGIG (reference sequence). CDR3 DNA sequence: TGTGCCTGGAGTGCCCCGCCGGGGGTTAGCACAGATACGCAGTATTTT. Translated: CAWSAPPGVSTDTQYF.

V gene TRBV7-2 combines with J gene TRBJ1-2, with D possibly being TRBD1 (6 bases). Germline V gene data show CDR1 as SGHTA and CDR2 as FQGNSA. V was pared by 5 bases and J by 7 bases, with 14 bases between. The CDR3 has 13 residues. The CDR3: CASSQKQGLGYTF. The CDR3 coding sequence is TGTGCCAGCAGCCAAAAGCAGGGGCTTGGCTACACCTTC.

CDR3 protein: CASSPGTGGIYEQYF. In nucleotides, the CDR3 is TGTGCCAGTAGTCCCGGGACAGGGGGTATCTACGAGCAGTACTTC. This chain links TRBV19 with TRBJ2-7; TRBD1 aligns across 11 bases. This CDR3 spans 15 amino acids. Germline V gene sequence: CDR1 LNHDA, CDR2 SQIVND (reference sequence). V was clipped by 5 bases and J by 3 bases; unmatched bases: 6.

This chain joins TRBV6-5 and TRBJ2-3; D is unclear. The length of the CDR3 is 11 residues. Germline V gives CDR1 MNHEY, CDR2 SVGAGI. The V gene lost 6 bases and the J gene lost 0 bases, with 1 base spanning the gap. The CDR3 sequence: CASRSTDTQYF. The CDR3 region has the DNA TGTGCCAGCAGGAGCACAGATACGCAGTATTTT.

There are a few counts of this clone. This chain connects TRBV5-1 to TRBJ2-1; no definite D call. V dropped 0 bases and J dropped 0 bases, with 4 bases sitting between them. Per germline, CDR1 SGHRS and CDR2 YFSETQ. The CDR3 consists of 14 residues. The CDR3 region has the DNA TGCGCCAGCAGCTTGGCCACCTCCTACAATGAGCAGTTCTTC. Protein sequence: CASSLATSYNEQFF. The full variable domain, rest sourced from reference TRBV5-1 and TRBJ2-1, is KAGVTQTPRYLIKTRGQQVTLSCSPISGHRSVSWYQQTPGQGLQFLFEYFSETQRNKGNFPGRFSGRQFSNSRSEMNVSTLELGDSALYLCASSLATSYNEQFFGPGTRLTVL.

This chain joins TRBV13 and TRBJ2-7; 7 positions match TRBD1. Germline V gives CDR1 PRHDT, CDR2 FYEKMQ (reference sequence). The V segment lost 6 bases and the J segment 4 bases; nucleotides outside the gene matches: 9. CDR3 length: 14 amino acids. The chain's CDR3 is CASSPRDRKYEQYF. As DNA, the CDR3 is TGTGCCAGCAGTCCCCGGGACAGAAAATACGAGCAGTACTTC.

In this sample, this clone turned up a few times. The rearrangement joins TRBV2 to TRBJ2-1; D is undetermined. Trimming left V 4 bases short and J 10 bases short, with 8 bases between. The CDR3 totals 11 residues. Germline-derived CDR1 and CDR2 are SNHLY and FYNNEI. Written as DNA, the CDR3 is TGTGCCAGCAGTGGAGTAGGAGAGCAGTTCTTC. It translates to CASSGVGEQFF. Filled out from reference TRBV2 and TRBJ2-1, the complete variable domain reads EPEVTQTPSHQVTQMGQEVILRCVPISNHLYFYWYRQILGQKVEFLVSFYNNEISEKSEIFDDQFSVERPDGSNFTLKIRSTKLEDSAMYFCASSGVGEQFFGPGTRLTVL.

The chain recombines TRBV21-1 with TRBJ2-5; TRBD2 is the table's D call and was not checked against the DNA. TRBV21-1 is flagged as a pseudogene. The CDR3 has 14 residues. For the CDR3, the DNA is TGTGCCAGCAGCAAAGCTAGAGGGATCGAGACCCAGTACTTC. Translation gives CASSKARGIETQYF.

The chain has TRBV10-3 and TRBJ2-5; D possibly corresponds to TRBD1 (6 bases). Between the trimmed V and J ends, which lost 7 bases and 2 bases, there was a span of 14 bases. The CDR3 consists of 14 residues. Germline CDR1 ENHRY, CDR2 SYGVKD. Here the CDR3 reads CAIKARTDQETQYF. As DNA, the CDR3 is TGTGCCATCAAGGCTAGGACAGATCAAGAGACCCAGTACTTC.

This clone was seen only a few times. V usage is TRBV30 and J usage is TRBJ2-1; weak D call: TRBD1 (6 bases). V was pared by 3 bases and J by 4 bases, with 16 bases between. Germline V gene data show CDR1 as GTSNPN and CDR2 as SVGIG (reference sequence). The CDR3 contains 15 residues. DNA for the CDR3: TGTGCCTGGAGCAAAAGGGGGAATTTATACAATGAGCAGTTCTTC. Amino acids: CAWSKRGNLYNEQFF.

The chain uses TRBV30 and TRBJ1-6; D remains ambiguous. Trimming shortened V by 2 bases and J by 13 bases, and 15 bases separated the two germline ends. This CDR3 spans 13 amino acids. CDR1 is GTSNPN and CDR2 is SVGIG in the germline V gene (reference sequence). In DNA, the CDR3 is TGTGCCTGGAGTAGAGACCTTATATCGCCCCTCCACTTT. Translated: CAWSRDLISPLHF.